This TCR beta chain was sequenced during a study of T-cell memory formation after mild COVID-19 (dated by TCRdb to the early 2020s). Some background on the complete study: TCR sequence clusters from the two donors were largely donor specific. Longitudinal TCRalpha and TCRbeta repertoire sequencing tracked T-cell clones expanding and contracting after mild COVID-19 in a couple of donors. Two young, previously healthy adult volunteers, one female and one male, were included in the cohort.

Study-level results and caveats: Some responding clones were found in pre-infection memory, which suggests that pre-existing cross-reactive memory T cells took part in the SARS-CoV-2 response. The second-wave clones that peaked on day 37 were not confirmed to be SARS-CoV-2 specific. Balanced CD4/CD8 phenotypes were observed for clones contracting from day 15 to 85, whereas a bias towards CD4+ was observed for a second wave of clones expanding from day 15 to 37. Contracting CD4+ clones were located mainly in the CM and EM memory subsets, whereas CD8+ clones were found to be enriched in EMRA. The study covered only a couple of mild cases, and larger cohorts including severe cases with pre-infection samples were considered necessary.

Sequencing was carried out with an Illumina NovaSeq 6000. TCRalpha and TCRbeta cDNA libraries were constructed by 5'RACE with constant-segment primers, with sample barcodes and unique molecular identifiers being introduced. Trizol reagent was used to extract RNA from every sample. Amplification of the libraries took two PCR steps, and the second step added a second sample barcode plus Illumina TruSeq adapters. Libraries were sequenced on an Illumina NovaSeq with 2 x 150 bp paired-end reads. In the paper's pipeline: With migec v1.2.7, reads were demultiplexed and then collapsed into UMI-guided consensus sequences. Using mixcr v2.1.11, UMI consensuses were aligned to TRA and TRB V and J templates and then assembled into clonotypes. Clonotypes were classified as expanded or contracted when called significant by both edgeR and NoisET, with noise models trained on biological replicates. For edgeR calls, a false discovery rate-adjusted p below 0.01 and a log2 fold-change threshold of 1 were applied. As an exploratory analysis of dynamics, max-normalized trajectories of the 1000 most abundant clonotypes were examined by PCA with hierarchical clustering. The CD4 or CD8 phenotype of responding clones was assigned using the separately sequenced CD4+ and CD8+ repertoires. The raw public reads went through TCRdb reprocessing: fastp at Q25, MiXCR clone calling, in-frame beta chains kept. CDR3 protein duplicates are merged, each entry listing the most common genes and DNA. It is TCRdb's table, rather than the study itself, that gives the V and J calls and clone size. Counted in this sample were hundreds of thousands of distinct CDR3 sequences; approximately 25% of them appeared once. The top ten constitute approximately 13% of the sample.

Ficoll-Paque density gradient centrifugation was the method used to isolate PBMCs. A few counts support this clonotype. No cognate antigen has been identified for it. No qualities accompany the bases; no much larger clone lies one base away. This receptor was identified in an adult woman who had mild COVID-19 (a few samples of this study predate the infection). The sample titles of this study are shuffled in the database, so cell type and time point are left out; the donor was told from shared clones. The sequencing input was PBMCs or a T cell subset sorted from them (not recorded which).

The CDR3 corresponds to CASSHGGTTEAFF. The sequenced DNA is TGTGCCAGCAGCCACGGGGGGACCACTGAAGCTTTCTTT. Rearrangement joined TRBV6-2 or TRBV6-3 to TRBJ1-1, with a weak D call of TRBD1 (5 bases match). Trimming removed 6 bases from V and 4 bases from J, leaving 12 bases between the germline ends. The germline V gene specifies MNHEY as CDR1 and SVGEGT as CDR2. Inclusive of the bounding cysteine and phenylalanine, the CDR3 is 13 residues long. The DNA shown is the 39-base CDR3, in frame from base 1.